The T cell receptor beta chain described here comes from a study of circulating and synovial CD4+ cells in juvenile arthritis. General study results and limits: Diversity here was lower than in bulk blood CD4 cells. T cell genome counts differed by at least an order of magnitude between CPL and CD4 samples.

The repertoire was sequenced with immunoSEQ multiplex PCR; TCRdb's copy has only in-frame clones and lacks some. The table includes about 33,000 clones, about 95% detected once. The V end was cut by 5 bases, the J end by 7 bases, with 18 bases between. The CDR3 sequence is 15 residues long. CDR1 is MDHEN, CDR2 SYDVKM, per germline. Concerning this clone itself: Its antigen remains unidentified.

This receptor was identified in a human donor with juvenile idiopathic arthritis. This sequence joins TRBV28 and TRBJ2-1; possibly TRBD2 for D (6 bases). The sequenced sample consisted of CD4+ T cells from blood. The CDR3 DNA sequence: TGTGCCAGCAGTAGACTAGAGTGGGGTCCGAATGAGCAGTTCTTC. Its protein product is CASSRLEWGPNEQFF.